This T cell receptor beta chain was obtained from a study of blood T cell repertoires in COVID-19. Study as a whole: Spain, Italy and the United States supplied samples that represented acute and convalescent COVID-19. PBMCs, B-cell-depleted T cells, or T cells were the source of the cDNA or gDNA that made up the material.

The method was immunoSEQ multiplex PCR; TCRdb's version includes in-frame clones alone and lacks a portion of them. This table has approximately 220,000 clones, roughly 80% appearing once. The V segment lost 6 bases and the J segment 1 base; nucleotides outside the gene matches: 1. Germline V gives CDR1 MNHEY, CDR2 SVGAGI. The CDR3 is 13 amino acids. The chain employs TRBV6-5 and TRBJ1-1, with 8 bases matching TRBD1. The receptor comes from a woman in her thirties or forties with acute COVID-19. The sample comprised PBMCs or T cells enriched from blood (not recorded which). CDR3 DNA: TGTGCCAGCAGAGACAGGGGGAACACTGAAGCTTTCTTT. Amino acids: CASRDRGNTEAFF.